The present TCR beta chain was sequenced within a study of OX40 agonist ivuxolimab in advanced cancers. This CDR3 region has 16 residues. TCRdb's copy holds only in-frame clones and misses some; the assay was immunoSEQ multiplex PCR. Of roughly 66,000 clones in the sample, 82% were seen once. The origin of this receptor is an adult with an advanced solid tumor such as melanoma, head and neck, liver or kidney cancer. This material consisted of CD4+ or CD8+ T cells sorted from blood, taken in a trial of the OX40 agonist ivuxolimab. The V call is TRBV12-2, the J call TRBJ1-5; TRBD1, the table's D call, lacks a check against the DNA. TRBV12-2 is a pseudogene. The CDR3 coding sequence is TGTGCAAGTCGCTTAGATCACAGAGACAGCAATCAGCCCCAGCATTTT. It specifies CASRLDHRDSNQPQHF.